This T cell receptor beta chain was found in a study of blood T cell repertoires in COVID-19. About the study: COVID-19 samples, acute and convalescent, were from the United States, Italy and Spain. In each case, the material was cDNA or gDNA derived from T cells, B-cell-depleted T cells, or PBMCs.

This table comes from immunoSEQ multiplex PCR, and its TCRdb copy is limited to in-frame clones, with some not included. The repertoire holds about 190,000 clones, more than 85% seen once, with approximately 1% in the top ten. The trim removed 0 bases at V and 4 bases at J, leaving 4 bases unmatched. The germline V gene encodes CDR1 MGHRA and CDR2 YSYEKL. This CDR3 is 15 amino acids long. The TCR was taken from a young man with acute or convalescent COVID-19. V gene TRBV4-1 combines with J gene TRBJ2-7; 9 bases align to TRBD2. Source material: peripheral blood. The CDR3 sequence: CASSQEGTSQYEQYF. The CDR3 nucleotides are TGCGCCAGCAGCCAAGAAGGGACTAGCCAATACGAGCAGTACTTC.